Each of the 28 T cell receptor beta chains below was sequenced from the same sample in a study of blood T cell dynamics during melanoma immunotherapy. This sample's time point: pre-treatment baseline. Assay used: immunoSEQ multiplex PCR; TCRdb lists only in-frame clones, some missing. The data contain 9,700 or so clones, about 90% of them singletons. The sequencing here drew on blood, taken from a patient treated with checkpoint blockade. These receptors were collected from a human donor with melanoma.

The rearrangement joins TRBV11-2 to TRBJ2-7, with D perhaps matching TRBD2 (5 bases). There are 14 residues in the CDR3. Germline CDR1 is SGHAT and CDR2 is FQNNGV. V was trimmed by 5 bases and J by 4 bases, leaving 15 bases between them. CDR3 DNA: TGTGCCAGCAGCACTAGTCGGCTATCGTACGAGCAGTACTTC. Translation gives CASSTSRLSYEQYF.

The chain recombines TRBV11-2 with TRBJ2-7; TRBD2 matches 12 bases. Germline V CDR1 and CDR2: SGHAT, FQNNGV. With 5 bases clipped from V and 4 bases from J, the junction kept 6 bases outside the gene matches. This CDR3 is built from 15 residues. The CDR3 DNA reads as TGTGCCAGCAGCAACCCTAGCGGGAGGGTGTACGAGCAGTACTTC. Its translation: CASSNPSGRVYEQYF.

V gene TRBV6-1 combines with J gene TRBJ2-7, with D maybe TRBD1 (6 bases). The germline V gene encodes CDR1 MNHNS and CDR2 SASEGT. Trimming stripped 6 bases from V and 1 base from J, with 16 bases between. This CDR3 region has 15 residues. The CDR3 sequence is CASSQYNGQSYEQYF. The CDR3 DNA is TGTGCCAGCAGCCAATACAACGGACAGTCCTACGAGCAGTACTTC.

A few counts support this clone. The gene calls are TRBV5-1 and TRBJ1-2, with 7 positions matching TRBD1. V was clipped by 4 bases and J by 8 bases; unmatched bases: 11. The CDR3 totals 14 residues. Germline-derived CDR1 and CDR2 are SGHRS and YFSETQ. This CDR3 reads CASSPDTGVRGYTF. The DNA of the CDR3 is TGCGCCAGCAGCCCCGACACAGGGGTGAGAGGCTACACCTTC. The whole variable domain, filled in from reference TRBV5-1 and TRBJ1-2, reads KAGVTQTPRYLIKTRGQQVTLSCSPISGHRSVSWYQQTPGQGLQFLFEYFSETQRNKGNFPGRFSGRQFSNSRSEMNVSTLELGDSALYLCASSPDTGVRGYTFGSGTRLTVV.

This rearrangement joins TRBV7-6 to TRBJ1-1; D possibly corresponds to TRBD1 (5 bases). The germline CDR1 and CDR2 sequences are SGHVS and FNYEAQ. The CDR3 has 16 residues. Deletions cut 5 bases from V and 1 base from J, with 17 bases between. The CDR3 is CASSTGGWGRNTEAFF. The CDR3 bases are TGTGCCAGCAGCACGGGGGGTTGGGGGAGGAACACTGAAGCTTTCTTT.

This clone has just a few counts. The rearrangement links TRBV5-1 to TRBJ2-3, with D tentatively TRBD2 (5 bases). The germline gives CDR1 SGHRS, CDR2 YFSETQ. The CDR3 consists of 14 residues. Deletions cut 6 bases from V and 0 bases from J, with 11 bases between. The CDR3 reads CASKGWESTDTQYF. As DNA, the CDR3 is TGCGCCAGCAAAGGGTGGGAGAGCACAGATACGCAGTATTTT.

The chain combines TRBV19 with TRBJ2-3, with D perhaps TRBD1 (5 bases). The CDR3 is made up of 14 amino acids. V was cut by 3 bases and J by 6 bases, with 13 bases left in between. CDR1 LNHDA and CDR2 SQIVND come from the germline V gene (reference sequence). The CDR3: CASSMGQAWDTQYF. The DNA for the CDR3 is TGTGCCAGTAGTATGGGGCAGGCGTGGGATACGCAGTATTTT.

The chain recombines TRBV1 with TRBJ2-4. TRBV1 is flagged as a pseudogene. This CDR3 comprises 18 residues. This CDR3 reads CTSSQPPAPLLAKNIQYF. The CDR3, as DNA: TGCACCAGCAGCCAACCGCCAGCCCCCCTTTTAGCCAAAAACATTCAGTACTTC.

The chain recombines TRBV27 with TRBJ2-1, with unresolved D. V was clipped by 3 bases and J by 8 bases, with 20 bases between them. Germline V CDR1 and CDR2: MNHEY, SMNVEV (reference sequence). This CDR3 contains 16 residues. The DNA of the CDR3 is TGTGCCAGCAGTTTCCCCAAGGGCGGCGGATTCCATGAGCAGTTCTTC. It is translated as CASSFPKGGGFHEQFF.

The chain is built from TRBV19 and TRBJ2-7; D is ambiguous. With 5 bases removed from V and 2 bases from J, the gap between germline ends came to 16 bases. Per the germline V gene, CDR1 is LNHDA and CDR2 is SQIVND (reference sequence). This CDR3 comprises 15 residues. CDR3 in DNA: TGTGCCAGTAGTTCCCCCAGCGTGGGTGCCTACGAGCAGTACTTC. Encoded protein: CASSSPSVGAYEQYF.

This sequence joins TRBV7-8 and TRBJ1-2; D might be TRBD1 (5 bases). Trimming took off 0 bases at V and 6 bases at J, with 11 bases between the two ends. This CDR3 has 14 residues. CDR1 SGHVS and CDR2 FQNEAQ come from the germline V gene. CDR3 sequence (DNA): TGTGCCAGCAGCTTAGCCGGTGGGGGGGATGGCTACACCTTC. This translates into CASSLAGGGDGYTF.

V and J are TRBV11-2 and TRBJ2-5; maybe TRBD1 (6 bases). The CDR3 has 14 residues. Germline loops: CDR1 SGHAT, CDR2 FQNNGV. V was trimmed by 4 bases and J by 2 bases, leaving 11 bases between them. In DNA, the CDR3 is TGTGCCAGCAGCTATACCACAGGGCAAGAGACCCAGTACTTC. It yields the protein CASSYTTGQETQYF.

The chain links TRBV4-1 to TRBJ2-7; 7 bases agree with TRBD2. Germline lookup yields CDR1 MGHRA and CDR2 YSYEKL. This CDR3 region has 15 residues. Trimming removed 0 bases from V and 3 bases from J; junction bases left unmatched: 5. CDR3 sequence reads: CASSQDGASGYEQYF. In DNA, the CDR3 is TGCGCCAGCAGCCAAGACGGGGCTAGCGGCTACGAGCAGTACTTC.

For the CDR3, the DNA is TGTGCCAGCAGCCACGGGGGCGGTGGGTACAATGAGCAGTTCTTC. This encodes CASSHGGGGYNEQFF. The chain combines TRBV7-2 with TRBJ2-1; either TRBD1 or TRBD2 may fit D (6 bases each). Germline V gene data show CDR1 as SGHTA and CDR2 as FQGNSA. CDR3 length equals 15 residues. V lost 5 bases, J lost 4 bases, and 15 bases lay in between.

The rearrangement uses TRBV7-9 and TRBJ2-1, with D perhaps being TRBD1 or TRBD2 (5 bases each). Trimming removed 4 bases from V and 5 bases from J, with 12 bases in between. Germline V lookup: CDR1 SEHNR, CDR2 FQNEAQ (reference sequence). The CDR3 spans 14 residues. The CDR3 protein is CASSWAGTHNEQFF. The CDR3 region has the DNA TGTGCCAGCAGCTGGGCCGGGACCCACAATGAGCAGTTCTTC.

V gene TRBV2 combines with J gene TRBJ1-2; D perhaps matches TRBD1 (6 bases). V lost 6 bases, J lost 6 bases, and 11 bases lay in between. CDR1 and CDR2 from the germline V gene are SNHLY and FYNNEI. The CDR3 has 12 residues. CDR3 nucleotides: TGTGCCAGCAGCCAAACAGGGAATGGCTACACCTTC. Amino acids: CASSQTGNGYTF.

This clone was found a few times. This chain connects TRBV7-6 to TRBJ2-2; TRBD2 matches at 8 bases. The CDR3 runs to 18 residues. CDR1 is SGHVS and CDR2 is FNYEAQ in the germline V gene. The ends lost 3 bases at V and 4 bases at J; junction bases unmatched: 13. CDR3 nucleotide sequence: TGTGCCAGCAGCTTCCTCCTAGCGGGCCAGGACGGCACCGGGGAGCTGTTTTTT. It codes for CASSFLLAGQDGTGELFF.

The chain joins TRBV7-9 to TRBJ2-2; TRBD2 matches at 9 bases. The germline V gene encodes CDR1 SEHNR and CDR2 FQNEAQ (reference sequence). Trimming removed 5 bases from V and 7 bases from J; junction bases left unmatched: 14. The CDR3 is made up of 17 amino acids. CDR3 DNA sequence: TGTGCCAGCAGCCCACCAGGCGCCCTAGCGGGAATCGGGGAGCTGTTTTTT. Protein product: CASSPPGALAGIGELFF.

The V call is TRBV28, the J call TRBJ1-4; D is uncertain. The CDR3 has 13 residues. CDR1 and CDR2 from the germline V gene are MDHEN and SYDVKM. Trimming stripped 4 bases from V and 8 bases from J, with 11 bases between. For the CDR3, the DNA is TGTGCCAGCAGTTCACGGGTGGGCGAAAAACTGTTTTTT. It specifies CASSSRVGEKLFF.

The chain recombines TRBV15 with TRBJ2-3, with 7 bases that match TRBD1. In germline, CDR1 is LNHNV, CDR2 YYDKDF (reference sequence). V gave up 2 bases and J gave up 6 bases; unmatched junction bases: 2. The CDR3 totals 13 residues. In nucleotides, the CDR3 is TGTGCCACCAGCAGACAGGACAGGGATACGCAGTATTTT. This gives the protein CATSRQDRDTQYF.

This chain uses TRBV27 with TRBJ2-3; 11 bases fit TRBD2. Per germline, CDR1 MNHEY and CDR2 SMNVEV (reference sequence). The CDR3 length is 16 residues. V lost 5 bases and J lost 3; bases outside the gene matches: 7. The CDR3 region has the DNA TGTGCCAGCAGTCCTCGACTAGCGGGGCCGACAGATACGCAGTATTTT. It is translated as CASSPRLAGPTDTQYF.

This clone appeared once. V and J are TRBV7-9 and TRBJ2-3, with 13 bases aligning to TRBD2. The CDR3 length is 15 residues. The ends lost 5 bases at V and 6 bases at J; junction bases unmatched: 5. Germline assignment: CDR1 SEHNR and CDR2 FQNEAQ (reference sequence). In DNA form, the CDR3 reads TGTGCCAGCAGCCTACTAGCGGGAGGGGGCGATACGCAGTATTTT. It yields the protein CASSLLAGGGDTQYF.

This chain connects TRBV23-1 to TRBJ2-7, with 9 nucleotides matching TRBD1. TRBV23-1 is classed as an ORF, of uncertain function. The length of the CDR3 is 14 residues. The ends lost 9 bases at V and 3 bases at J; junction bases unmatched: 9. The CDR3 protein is CARGRDRAYYEQYF. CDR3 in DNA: TGCGCCAGGGGGCGGGACAGGGCATACTACGAGCAGTACTTC.

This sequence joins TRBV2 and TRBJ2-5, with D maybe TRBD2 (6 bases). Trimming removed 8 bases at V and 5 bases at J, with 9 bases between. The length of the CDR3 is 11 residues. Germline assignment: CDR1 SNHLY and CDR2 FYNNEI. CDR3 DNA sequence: TGTGCCAGCGGCCGGGGGGAGACCCAGTACTTC. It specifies CASGRGETQYF.

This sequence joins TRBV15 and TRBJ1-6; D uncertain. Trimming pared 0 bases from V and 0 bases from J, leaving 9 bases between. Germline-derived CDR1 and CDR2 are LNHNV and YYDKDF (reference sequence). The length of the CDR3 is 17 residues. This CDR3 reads CATSRDGASSYNSPLHF. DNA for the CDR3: TGTGCCACCAGCAGAGATGGAGCGAGCTCCTATAATTCACCCCTCCACTTT.

The CDR3 is CASSFGTESETQYF. For the CDR3, the DNA is TGCGCCAGCAGCTTCGGGACTGAAAGTGAGACCCAGTACTTC. The chain has TRBV5-1 and TRBJ2-5; the D gene is possibly TRBD2 (6 bases). This CDR3 comprises 14 residues. V dropped 2 bases and J dropped 5 bases, with 13 bases sitting between them. Germline loops: CDR1 SGHRS, CDR2 YFSETQ.

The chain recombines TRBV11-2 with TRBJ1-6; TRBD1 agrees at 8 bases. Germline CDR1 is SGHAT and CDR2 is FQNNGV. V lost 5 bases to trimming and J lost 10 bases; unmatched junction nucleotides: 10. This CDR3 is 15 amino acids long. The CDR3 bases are TGTGCCAGCAGCCCAAGACAGGGGTCTGTATCACCCCTCCACTTT. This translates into CASSPRQGSVSPLHF.

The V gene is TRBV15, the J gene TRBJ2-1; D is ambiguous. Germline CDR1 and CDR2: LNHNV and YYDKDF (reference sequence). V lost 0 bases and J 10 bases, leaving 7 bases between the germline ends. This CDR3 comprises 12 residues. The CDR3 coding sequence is TGTGCCACCAGCAGAGATCACGGGGAGCAGTTCTTC. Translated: CATSRDHGEQFF.